These T cell receptor beta chains were read from a single sample in a study of blood T cell repertoires in COVID-19. Assay used: immunoSEQ multiplex PCR; TCRdb lists only in-frame clones, some missing. The profile shows about 200,000 clones, roughly 90% of them singletons. The sequenced sample consisted of peripheral blood. The receptors were gathered from a man in his forties or fifties with active or convalescent COVID-19. The CDR3 runs from the conserved cysteine through the conserved F or W. Each record gives: clone size, V gene, D gene, J gene, CDR3 DNA, CDR3 protein. The D gene is left open where the match is weak. Where a row states a size, it is once, few, many or the class of an expanded clone; other rows omit it.

size: .; V: TRBV4-1; D: TRBD1; J: TRBJ2-7; DNA: TGCGCCAGCAGCTACCGGGACAGGACCTACGAGCAGTACTTC; CDR3: CASSYRDRTYEQYF
size: .; V: TRBV18; D: .; J: TRBJ1-5; DNA: TGTGCCAGCTCCGCAAGGCCAGGGGATAGCAATCAGCCCCAGCATTTT; CDR3: CASSARPGDSNQPQHF
size: .; V: TRBV5-1; D: .; J: TRBJ1-2; DNA: TGCGCCAGCTCTACCGCGGCAGCTAACTATGGCTACACCTTC; CDR3: CASSTAAANYGYTF
size: .; V: TRBV18; D: .; J: TRBJ1-4; DNA: TGTGCCAGCTCACCCTGGGCAGGGTCAGGTGAAAAACTGTTTTTT; CDR3: CASSPWAGSGEKLFF
size: .; V: TRBV9; D: .; J: TRBJ2-7; DNA: TGTGCCAGCAGCCTCAACCCGACAAGCTCCTACGAGCAGTACTTC; CDR3: CASSLNPTSSYEQYF
size: .; V: TRBV28; D: .; J: TRBJ2-3; DNA: TGTGCCAGCAGGGGAGCAGATACGCAGTATTTT; CDR3: CASRGADTQYF
size: .; V: TRBV18; D: TRBD2; J: TRBJ2-1; DNA: TGTGCCAGCTCCCCCGGGGCAAGCGGGGGGGTCGGTGAGCAGTTCTTC; CDR3: CASSPGASGGVGEQFF
size: once; V: TRBV19; D: TRBD1; J: TRBJ1-1; DNA: TGTGCCAGTAGTCCGATCAAACAGGGGACGCCTGAAGCTTTCTTT; CDR3: CASSPIKQGTPEAFF
size: few; V: TRBV5-4; D: .; J: TRBJ1-2; DNA: TGTGCCAGCAGCCGGCGGACAGTCCCGACTAACTATGGCTACACCTTC; CDR3: CASSRRTVPTNYGYTF
size: .; V: TRBV28; D: .; J: TRBJ1-5; DNA: TGTGCCAGCAGTTTAAAGGGTCTGGGGGGGCAGCCCCAGCATTTT; CDR3: CASSLKGLGGQPQHF
size: .; V: TRBV28; D: TRBD2; J: TRBJ2-1; DNA: TGTGCCAGCAGTTTTAATTCGGGAGGATCAGAAGTTGAGCAGTTCTTC; CDR3: CASSFNSGGSEVEQFF
size: .; V: TRBV19; D: .; J: TRBJ2-3; DNA: TGTGCCAGTAGCCAAACTAGCCTTAGCACAGATACGCAGTATTTT; CDR3: CASSQTSLSTDTQYF
size: .; V: TRBV3-1/TRBV3-2; D: TRBD2; J: TRBJ2-7; DNA: TGTGCCAGCAGCCAAGGACGGGGGGTATGGTACGAGCAGTACTTC; CDR3: CASSQGRGVWYEQYF
size: few; V: TRBV30; D: .; J: TRBJ1-3; DNA: TGTGCCTGGGGGGGAGGACGCCTATTCTCTGGAAACACCATATATTTT; CDR3: CAWGGGRLFSGNTIYF
size: .; V: TRBV18; D: TRBD1; J: TRBJ1-1; DNA: TGTGCCAGCACTGGACAGGGGAGTTTCACTGAAGCTTTCTTT; CDR3: CASTGQGSFTEAFF
size: .; V: TRBV10-3; D: .; J: TRBJ2-1; DNA: TGTGCCATCGACCCGGGGGGCTACCGAAGCTCCTACAATGAGCAGTTCTTC; CDR3: CAIDPGGYRSSYNEQFF
size: .; V: TRBV6-5; D: .; J: TRBJ1-6; DNA: TGTGCCAGCAGTTTGACAGCTTCGGGTTCACCCCTCCACTTT; CDR3: CASSLTASGSPLHF
size: .; V: TRBV12-3/TRBV12-4; D: .; J: TRBJ1-2; DNA: TGTGCCAGCAGGGGGGGGGACTATGGCTACACCTTC; CDR3: CASRGGDYGYTF
size: .; V: TRBV7-9; D: .; J: TRBJ2-1; DNA: TGTGCCAGCAGCCTGATGTCCAGCAATGAGCAGTTCTTC; CDR3: CASSLMSSNEQFF
size: .; V: TRBV28; D: .; J: TRBJ1-6; DNA: TGTGCCAGCGGATCCGGGGGTTTGGGTTCACCCCTCCACTTT; CDR3: CASGSGGLGSPLHF
size: few; V: TRBV18; D: .; J: TRBJ2-2; DNA: TGTGCCAGCTCACCAATGGGAGGACCGAACACCGGGGAGCTGTTTTTT; CDR3: CASSPMGGPNTGELFF
size: .; V: TRBV19; D: TRBD1; J: TRBJ1-2; DNA: TGTGCCAGTAGCCTGGCGACAGGGGCGTATGGCTACACCTTC; CDR3: CASSLATGAYGYTF
size: .; V: TRBV7-3; D: TRBD2; J: TRBJ2-3; DNA: TGTGCCAGCAGCTTAATTGGGACTAGCGGGAGTGGGGATACGCAGTATTTT; CDR3: CASSLIGTSGSGDTQYF
size: once; V: TRBV27; D: .; J: TRBJ2-5; DNA: TGTGCCAGCAGTTTACAGAGGGCCCAAGAGACCCAGTACTTC; CDR3: CASSLQRAQETQYF
size: once; V: TRBV11-2; D: .; J: TRBJ2-7; DNA: TGTGCCAGCAGCCCCGGGGTCTTAGTGAACGAGCAGTACTTC; CDR3: CASSPGVLVNEQYF
size: .; V: TRBV30; D: TRBD1; J: TRBJ1-5; DNA: TGTGCCTGGGGGACAGAAAATAGCAATCAGCCCCAGCATTTT; CDR3: CAWGTENSNQPQHF
size: .; V: TRBV2; D: TRBD1; J: TRBJ2-7; DNA: TGTGCCAGCAGTACCGGGACAGGGTCCTACGAGCAGTACTTC; CDR3: CASSTGTGSYEQYF
size: .; V: TRBV5-1; D: .; J: TRBJ1-2; DNA: TGCGCCAGCAGCCCTAACGGACTGTTCTATGGCTACACCTTC; CDR3: CASSPNGLFYGYTF
size: .; V: TRBV11-2; D: TRBD2; J: TRBJ2-5; DNA: TGTGCCAGCAGCTTATCGGGTGGGCTAGCGGCCCAAGAGACCCAGTACTTC; CDR3: CASSLSGGLAAQETQYF
size: .; V: TRBV12-3/TRBV12-4; D: .; J: TRBJ2-1; DNA: TGTGCCAGCAGGTTGGGGGGGGCGAATGAGCAGTTCTTC; CDR3: CASRLGGANEQFF
size: .; V: TRBV3-1/TRBV3-2; D: TRBD1; J: TRBJ1-1; DNA: TGTGCCAGCAGCCGACGGACAGGGGGCAAGACTGAAGCTTTCTTT; CDR3: CASSRRTGGKTEAFF
size: .; V: TRBV7-9; D: TRBD2; J: TRBJ2-1; DNA: TGTGCCAGCAGCCCTGGAAGCGGGAGGTCGAATGAGCAGTTCTTC; CDR3: CASSPGSGRSNEQFF
size: once; V: TRBV28; D: .; J: TRBJ2-2; DNA: TGTGCCATCGCGGGGCAGAACACCGGGGAGCTGTTTTTT; CDR3: CAIAGQNTGELFF
size: .; V: TRBV5-8; D: .; J: TRBJ1-1; DNA: TGTGCCAGCAGCTTGGGGGCGCGGGGGGCGCGTGGCACTGAAGCTTTCTTT; CDR3: CASSLGARGARGTEAFF
size: .; V: TRBV19; D: .; J: TRBJ2-5; DNA: TGTGCCAGTAGTATAACCCACGGGGGGACCCAGTACTTC; CDR3: CASSITHGGTQYF